The 26 T cell receptor beta chains below all came from one sample that was sequenced in a study of PD-L1 blockade in urothelial cancer. The time point here: peripheral blood 6 weeks after treatment start. Clones were read by immunoSEQ multiplex PCR, and TCRdb kept only the in-frame ones, dropping some. This sample has more than 95,000 clones, with more than 85% found just once. The sequenced sample was PBMCs, obtained around atezolizumab (anti-PD-L1) treatment. All receptors derive from a man aged 55 to 70 with urothelial cancer.

The J gene is TRBJ2-6, the V gene TRBV30; 11 bases line up with TRBD2. The CDR3 loop spans 17 amino acids. Germline V gives CDR1 GTSNPN, CDR2 SVGIG (reference sequence). CDR3 region: CAGLAVHPPSGANVLTF. In DNA form, the CDR3 reads TGTGCGGGACTAGCGGTTCACCCCCCCTCTGGGGCCAACGTCCTGACTTTC.

The V and J genes are TRBV9 and TRBJ2-1; 8 nucleotides match TRBD1. Germline V gene data show CDR1 as SGDLS and CDR2 as YYNGEE. CDR3 length: 14 amino acids. V lost 0 bases to trimming and J lost 7 bases; unmatched junction nucleotides: 3. CDR3 nucleotide sequence: TGTGCCAGCAGCGTAGCAGGACAGGGTAATGAGCAGTTCTTC. Its protein product is CASSVAGQGNEQFF.

This chain links TRBV9 with TRBJ1-2; 9 positions match TRBD1. The J segment lost 1 base and the V segment lost 3 bases, leaving 13 bases of the junction unmatched. The CDR3 is made up of 18 amino acids. Germline CDR1 is SGDLS and CDR2 is YYNGEE. The CDR3 protein is CASSDTGTGPYFNYGYTF. In DNA form, the CDR3 reads TGTGCCAGCAGCGACACCGGGACAGGGCCTTATTTTAACTATGGCTACACCTTC.

The gene calls are TRBV15 and TRBJ1-5, with 7 bases matching TRBD1. In germline, CDR1 is LNHNV, CDR2 YYDKDF (reference sequence). The CDR3 length is 18 residues. With 0 bases clipped from V and 4 bases from J, the junction kept 12 bases outside the gene matches. The CDR3 coding sequence is TGTGCCACCAGCAGAGATATGAGACAGGGAACCCGTAATCAGCCCCAGCATTTT. It yields the protein CATSRDMRQGTRNQPQHF.

The chain is built from TRBV6-5 and TRBJ2-4, with TRBD1 identical over 8 bases. This CDR3 comprises 14 residues. Germline trimming cut 6 bases from V and 8 bases from J; bases unmatched to any gene: 9. Germline V CDR1 and CDR2: MNHEY, SVGAGI. CDR3 sequence reads: CASRKKNRGYIQYF. The CDR3 DNA reads as TGTGCCAGCAGGAAAAAAAACAGGGGGTACATTCAGTACTTC.

The rearrangement uses TRBV28 and TRBJ2-7, with D tentatively TRBD2 (6 bases). CDR3 length: 14 amino acids. Looked up from germline, CDR1 is MDHEN and CDR2 is SYDVKM. V was cut by 3 bases and J by 5 bases, with 14 bases left in between. CDR3 DNA: TGTGCCAGCAGTTTTCACGCGGGGAGCGACGAGCAGTACTTC. Protein sequence: CASSFHAGSDEQYF.

The gene calls are TRBV28 and TRBJ2-7; the match to TRBD2 covers 11 bases. J was trimmed by 3 bases and V by 5 bases; bases with no gene match: 6. The germline CDR1 and CDR2 sequences are MDHEN and SYDVKM. The length of the CDR3 is 15 residues. CDR3 in amino acids: CASSPGTSGHYEQYF. The CDR3 nucleotides read TGTGCCAGCAGTCCCGGGACTAGCGGCCACTACGAGCAGTACTTC.

CDR3 sequence (DNA): TGTGCCAGCACTCGACGGGGTAGGAACACCGGGGAGCTGTTTTTT. Protein: CASTRRGRNTGELFF. The genes are TRBV5-4 and TRBJ2-2; D is perhaps TRBD2 (5 bases). V was cut by 6 bases and J by 1 base, with 13 bases left in between. Looked up from germline, CDR1 is SGHNT and CDR2 is YYREEE (reference sequence). CDR3 length: 15 residues.

The J gene is TRBJ2-7, the V gene TRBV7-9; 8 bases map to TRBD2. CDR3 length: 15 amino acids. The V gene's germline CDR1 is SEHNR and CDR2 FQNEAQ (reference sequence). With V trimmed by 5 bases and J by 6 bases, 12 bases remained unmatched. The CDR3 loop is CASSPARGRTAEQYF. CDR3 bases: TGTGCCAGCAGCCCCGCGCGCGGGAGGACCGCCGAGCAGTACTTC.

The genes are TRBV9 and TRBJ2-2, with a weak D call TRBD1 (5 bases). The CDR3 is 14 residues long. The V end lost 6 bases, the J end lost 4 bases, and 13 bases lay between the germline ends. Germline V gene lookup returns CDR1 SGDLS and CDR2 YYNGEE. The CDR3 loop reads CASTRGGFTGELFF. In DNA form, the CDR3 reads TGTGCCAGCACAAGGGGCGGATTCACCGGGGAGCTGTTTTTT.

The chain links TRBV6-6 to TRBJ2-3, with 9 bases matching TRBD2. J gave up 2 bases and V 5 bases, and 5 bases lay outside the gene matches. Germline lookup yields CDR1 MNHNY and CDR2 SVGAGI (reference sequence). This CDR3 contains 15 residues. CDR3 in DNA: TGTGCCAGCAGTAGACTAGCGGTAACCACAGATACGCAGTATTTT. Its translation is CASSRLAVTTDTQYF.

The chain has TRBV6-1 and TRBJ1-5; 8 nucleotides agree with TRBD1. Germline V gives CDR1 MNHNS, CDR2 SASEGT. V lost 2 bases to trimming and J lost 6 bases; unmatched junction nucleotides: 12. The CDR3 runs 17 residues. Here the CDR3 reads CASSELVGDRGGQPQHF. Written as DNA, the CDR3 is TGTGCCAGCAGTGAATTGGTGGGAGACAGGGGCGGTCAGCCCCAGCATTTT.

The chain uses TRBV5-5 and TRBJ2-1; 10 bases are a match to TRBD2. Germline loops: CDR1 SGHKS, CDR2 YYEKEE (reference sequence). The CDR3 runs 16 residues. The V segment lost 4 bases and the J segment 8 bases; nucleotides outside the gene matches: 12. The CDR3 bases are TGTGCCAGCAGCCCCGGTGGAGCGGGGGGGTTAGATGAGCAGTTCTTC. Translation: CASSPGGAGGLDEQFF.

The chain combines TRBV9 with TRBJ2-1, with D maybe TRBD2 (6 bases). The CDR3 sequence is 14 residues long. Germline lookup yields CDR1 SGDLS and CDR2 YYNGEE. V gave up 7 bases and J gave up 3 bases, with 14 bases separating them. CDR3 loop: CASRRDSGYNEQFF. DNA for the CDR3: TGTGCCAGCCGGAGGGACTCGGGCTACAATGAGCAGTTCTTC.

This chain uses TRBV28 with TRBJ1-1; no definite D call. Trimming took off 2 bases at V and 12 bases at J, with 13 bases between the two ends. Germline V lookup: CDR1 MDHEN, CDR2 SYDVKM. CDR3 length: 12 residues. CDR3 nucleotides: TGTGCCAGCAGTTTACGGCCGGGGTCTTCTTTCTTT. This encodes CASSLRPGSSFF.

Here the CDR3 reads CATSRDIRVNTEAFF. DNA for the CDR3: TGTGCCACCAGCAGAGATATCAGGGTAAACACTGAAGCTTTCTTT. V and J are TRBV15 and TRBJ1-1, with D possibly matching TRBD1 (5 bases). There are 15 residues in the CDR3. V was trimmed by 0 bases and J by 2 bases, leaving 10 bases between them. Germline CDR1 LNHNV, CDR2 YYDKDF (reference sequence).

The chain carries TRBV12-5 and TRBJ2-5; 10 nucleotides match TRBD2. V was pared by 6 bases and J by 4 bases, with 5 bases of the junction left unmatched. Per germline, CDR1 LGHNT and CDR2 FRNRAP. This CDR3 is built from 14 residues. In DNA, the CDR3 is TGTGCTAGTGGCCTTAGCGGGGGGACAGAGACCCAGTACTTC. This gives the protein CASGLSGGTETQYF.

The rearrangement joins TRBV5-5 to TRBJ2-3, with D possibly being TRBD1 (5 bases). V was cut by 4 bases and J by 2 bases, with 14 bases left in between. This CDR3 comprises 15 residues. Germline assignment: CDR1 SGHKS and CDR2 YYEKEE (reference sequence). CDR3 amino acids: CASSTDSRNTDTQYF. The CDR3 DNA follows: TGTGCCAGCAGCACAGACAGTCGTAACACAGATACGCAGTATTTT.

V gene TRBV19 combines with J gene TRBJ1-5; D gene uncertain. V lost 2 bases to trimming and J lost 4 bases, with 6 bases between them. This CDR3 is built from 13 residues. CDR1 and CDR2 (germline): LNHDA, SQIVND (reference sequence). The CDR3 sequence: CASSITDNQPQHF. In nucleotides, the CDR3 is TGTGCCAGTAGTATAACAGATAATCAGCCCCAGCATTTT.

The chain carries TRBV27 and TRBJ2-3, with 10 positions matching TRBD2. The CDR3 totals 13 residues. In germline, CDR1 is MNHEY, CDR2 SMNVEV (reference sequence). Trimming at V came to 4 bases and at J to 11 bases, leaving 6 bases not matched to a gene. The CDR3 coding sequence is TGTGCCAGCAGTTCAGCGGGAGGGCCTAGGCAGTATTTT. It encodes CASSSAGGPRQYF.

The chain recombines TRBV28 with TRBJ2-3; a possible D gene is TRBD1 (7 bases). Trimming took off 2 bases at V and 5 bases at J, with 14 bases between the two ends. CDR3 size: 15 residues. CDR1 MDHEN and CDR2 SYDVKM come from the germline V gene. CDR3 sequence (DNA): TGTGCCAGCAGTTTAGGGCAGGGGGAGGTAGATACGCAGTATTTT. Its protein is CASSLGQGEVDTQYF.

This chain uses TRBV7-3 with TRBJ2-2; 9 nucleotides match TRBD2. Germline V gives CDR1 SGHTA, CDR2 FQGTGA. CDR3 length: 16 residues. V trimming: 2 bases; J trimming: 8 bases; junction bases outside the gene matches: 9. The CDR3 sequence: CASSLDSGTSFGELFF. CDR3 nucleotide sequence: TGTGCCAGCAGCTTAGATTCCGGGACTAGCTTTGGGGAGCTGTTTTTT.

The chain joins TRBV11-3 to TRBJ2-7, with D perhaps matching TRBD2 (7 bases). CDR3 size: 15 residues. The germline V gene has CDR1 SGHNT and CDR2 YENEEA. V lost 3 bases and J 4 bases, leaving 16 bases between the germline ends. This CDR3 is CASSLGRGLPYEQYF. The CDR3 nucleotides read TGTGCCAGCAGCTTGGGGCGGGGGCTCCCATACGAGCAGTACTTC.

The genes are TRBV7-2 and TRBJ1-2; D perhaps matches TRBD1 (6 bases). Per germline, CDR1 SGHTA and CDR2 FQGNSA. Trimming left V 3 bases short and J 6 bases short, with 17 bases between. The CDR3 sequence is 15 residues long. CDR3 in amino acids: CASSLTPGGKNGYTF. CDR3 bases: TGTGCCAGCAGCTTGACGCCGGGGGGCAAAAATGGCTACACCTTC. Combining the CDR3 with reference TRBV7-2 and TRBJ1-2 gives the whole variable domain GAGVSQSPSNKVTEKGKDVELRCDPISGHTALYWYRQSLGQGLEFLIYFQGNSAPDKSGLPSDRFSAERTGGSVSTLTIQRTQQEDSAVYLCASSLTPGGKNGYTFGSGTRLTVV.

The chain couples TRBV6-1 to TRBJ1-5; maybe TRBD1 (5 bases). The CDR3 covers 14 residues. CDR1 is MNHNS, CDR2 SASEGT, per germline. V was cut by 11 bases and J by 0 bases, with 14 bases left in between. Here the CDR3 reads CALSRGDSNQPQHF. The CDR3 nucleotides read TGTGCCTTATCCCGGGGGGATAGCAATCAGCCCCAGCATTTT.

V gene TRBV28 combines with J gene TRBJ2-7; possible D gene TRBD1, 6 bases. The CDR3 is 13 residues long. V shed 5 bases and J shed 0 bases, with 8 bases lying between them. The germline V gene has CDR1 MDHEN and CDR2 SYDVKM. The CDR3 DNA reads as TGTGCCAGCAGTACAGGGAGCTCCTACGAGCAGTACTTC. Protein sequence: CASSTGSSYEQYF.